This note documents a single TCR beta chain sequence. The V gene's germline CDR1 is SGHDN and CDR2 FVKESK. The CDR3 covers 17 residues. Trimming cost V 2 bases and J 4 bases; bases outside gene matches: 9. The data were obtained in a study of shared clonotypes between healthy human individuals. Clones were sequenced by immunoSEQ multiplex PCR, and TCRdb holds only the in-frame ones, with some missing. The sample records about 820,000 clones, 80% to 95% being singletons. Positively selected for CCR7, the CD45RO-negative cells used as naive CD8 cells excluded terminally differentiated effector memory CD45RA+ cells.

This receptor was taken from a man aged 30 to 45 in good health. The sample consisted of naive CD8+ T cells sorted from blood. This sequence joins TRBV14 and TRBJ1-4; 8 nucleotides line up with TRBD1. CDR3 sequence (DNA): TGTGCCAGCAGCCAACGGACAGGGCTGCTGAATAATGAAAAACTGTTTTTT. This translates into CASSQRTGLLNNEKLFF. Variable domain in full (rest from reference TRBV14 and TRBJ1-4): EAGVTQFPSHSVIEKGQTVTLRCDPISGHDNLYWYRRVMGKEIKFLLHFVKESKQDESGMPNNRFLAERTGGTYSTLKVQPAELEDSGVYFCASSQRTGLLNNEKLFFGSGTQLSVL.